This T cell receptor (beta chain) was observed in a study of blood T cells in healthy people across ages. Remarks on this clonotype: The antigen is unknown.

Through a sample-barcoded 5' primer and a J-beta primer mix, a second PCR was run for roughly 6 to 12 cycles. MiXCR was run by TCRdb on the 5' RACE reads, yielding one entry per CDR3 protein. The sample consists of just over 1 million distinct CDR3 sequences, less than 50% of them appearing once. The CDR3 runs to 15 residues. Trimming cost V 5 bases and J 0 bases, with 12 bases left between them. Study-level points and caveats: Total diversity from one million sequenced T cells was likely underestimated.

The sequence derives from a woman aged 55-70 years in good health. The V and J genes are TRBV12-3 or TRBV12-4 and TRBJ2-3; D remains unclear. The specimen sequenced was blood. CDR3 region: CASSPARLSTDTQYF. In nucleotides, the CDR3 is TGTGCCAGCAGTCCCGCGCGGCTGAGCACAGATACGCAGTATTTT.